This TCR beta chain was captured by sequencing in a study of cytomegalovirus exposure and HLA in healthy donors. Remarks on this clone: Antigen unknown.

Broader study findings: It was assumed in the presence/absence analyses that sequencing depth was roughly uniform across donors.

This CDR3 has 14 residues. Unmatched junction bases numbered 8, after V lost 4 bases and J lost 6 bases. The germline CDR1 and CDR2 sequences are SGHRS and YFSETQ. Amplification used 60 Vbeta primers and 13 Jbeta primers. TCRdb's table, derived via immunoSEQ multiplex PCR, lists solely in-frame clones and lacks some. The data show 90,000 to 100,000 clones, 70% seen once. The specimen sequenced was PBMCs. The receptor's source is a man over 45 in good health and CMV-seronegative. V gene TRBV5-1 combines with J gene TRBJ1-2; TRBD1 matches 8 bases. CDR3 DNA: TGCGCCAGCAGCGTGACAGGGGAAATGGATGGCTACACCTTC. The encoded protein is CASSVTGEMDGYTF.